The 20 T cell receptor beta chains presented below share a single source sample, sequenced in a study of shared clonotypes between healthy human individuals (dated by TCRdb to the early 2020s). The library was generated by the immunoSEQ multiplex PCR assay. TCRdb limited this immuneACCESS table to in-frame rearrangements with V and J called. A share of clones is missing; checked studies link under half to unresolved V genes, and the rest is unexplained. In this sample the table shows some 2.1 million clones, about 95% of which occur a single time. In total, the top ten clones hold 0.9% to 1.4% of the sample. CD8 naive samples were CD45RO-negative cells positively selected for CCR7, giving a CD45RA+CCR7+ population that excluded TemRA cells. The specimen sequenced was naive CD8+ T cells sorted from blood. The cell subset or site label here, explained by the study, means: CD45RA+CCR7+. The receptors were gathered from a man between 18 and 35 years old in good health.

The chain recombines TRBV11-2 with TRBJ2-7; D is perhaps TRBD2 (5 bases). Trimming cost V 3 bases and J 2 bases, with 8 bases left between them. The CDR3 runs 13 residues. Germline values: CDR1 SGHAT, CDR2 FQNNGV. CDR3 region: CASSFHGTYEQYF. CDR3 DNA: TGTGCCAGCAGCTTCCACGGGACCTACGAGCAGTACTTC.

V usage is TRBV19 and J usage is TRBJ1-2; 7 bases agree with TRBD1. The CDR3 is made up of 14 amino acids. Trimming removed 7 bases from V and 5 bases from J; junction bases left unmatched: 10. Looked up from germline, CDR1 is LNHDA and CDR2 is SQIVND (reference sequence). Here the CDR3 reads CASTIQGYGYGYTF. The CDR3 region has the DNA TGTGCCAGTACCATACAGGGGTATGGGTATGGCTACACCTTC.

Worth noting for this clone: The same CDR3 is also encoded by other DNA sequences in this sample. The chain has TRBV6-5 and TRBJ2-7; perhaps TRBD1 as D (5 bases). The V gene's germline CDR1 is MNHEY and CDR2 SVGAGI. V lost 4 bases and J lost 3, with 7 bases in between. The CDR3 spans 12 residues. The CDR3 loop is CASSSTVYEQYF. The CDR3, as DNA: TGTGCCAGCAGTTCGACAGTCTACGAGCAGTACTTC.

J is TRBJ2-7 and V is TRBV4-1, with 11 bases matching TRBD2. This CDR3 has 15 amino acids. The V gene end was trimmed by 4 bases and the J gene end by 3 bases; junction bases not matched to a gene: 5. Per the germline V gene, CDR1 is MGHRA and CDR2 is YSYEKL. The CDR3 nucleotides are TGCGCCAGCAGCCTGACTAGCGGGGACCTCTACGAGCAGTACTTC. Amino acid sequence: CASSLTSGDLYEQYF.

V usage is TRBV10-3 and J usage is TRBJ2-7; D may be TRBD1 (6 bases). The CDR3 contains 18 residues. The V and J ends lost 0 bases and 4 bases respectively, with 22 bases between them. Germline CDR1 ENHRY, CDR2 SYGVKD. CDR3 in amino acids: CAISESRGGDGNFYEQYF. CDR3 sequence (DNA): TGTGCCATCAGTGAGTCTAGAGGGGGAGACGGGAATTTTTACGAGCAGTACTTC.

This chain uses TRBV28 with TRBJ1-1; 11 bases map to TRBD1. The junction had 5 bases not matched to a gene; V was cut back by 6 bases and J by 5 bases. CDR1 MDHEN and CDR2 SYDVKM come from the germline V gene. This CDR3 spans 14 amino acids. CDR3 nucleotides: TGTGCCAGCAGAGGGGACAGGGGGGTTACTGAAGCTTTCTTT. This encodes CASRGDRGVTEAFF.

This chain uses TRBV19 with TRBJ2-2; D is perhaps TRBD1 (5 bases). The CDR3 runs 16 residues. CDR1 is LNHDA, CDR2 SQIVND, per germline (reference sequence). With 4 bases removed from V and 3 bases from J, the gap between germline ends came to 15 bases. The CDR3 region has the DNA TGTGCCAGTAGTACGCTCCAGGGTAGTGACACCGGGGAGCTGTTTTTT. Translating it yields CASSTLQGSDTGELFF.

In its sample, this clone was seen once. The chain links TRBV5-1 to TRBJ2-5; D unresolved. V shed 3 bases and J shed 1 base, with 13 bases lying between them. The CDR3 runs to 15 residues. From germline, CDR1 is SGHRS and CDR2 YFSETQ. DNA of the CDR3: TGCGCCAGCAGCTCACTTCCACAAATCCAAGAGACCCAGTACTTC. Protein: CASSSLPQIQETQYF. Filled out from reference TRBV5-1 and TRBJ2-5, the complete variable domain reads KAGVTQTPRYLIKTRGQQVTLSCSPISGHRSVSWYQQTPGQGLQFLFEYFSETQRNKGNFPGRFSGRQFSNSRSEMNVSTLELGDSALYLCASSSLPQIQETQYFGPGTRLLVL.

The chain carries TRBV4-2 and TRBJ2-7; maybe TRBD1 (6 bases). Germline CDR1 and CDR2: LGHNA and YNFKEQ. The CDR3 sequence is 14 residues long. Trimming took 4 bases from V and 2 from J, leaving 12 bases between them. In DNA, the CDR3 is TGTGCCAGCAGCCTGTCGGGGACAACCTACGAGCAGTACTTC. It specifies CASSLSGTTYEQYF.

This chain links TRBV7-9 with TRBJ1-6; possibly TRBD1 for D (6 bases). Between the trimmed V and J ends, which lost 5 bases and 5 bases, there was a span of 16 bases. The CDR3 contains 16 residues. Germline CDR1 reads SEHNR; CDR2 reads FQNEAQ (reference sequence). In DNA, the CDR3 is TGTGCCAGCAGCCCTCCCTTACAGGGTGATAATTCACCCCTCCACTTT. Protein: CASSPPLQGDNSPLHF.

A remark on this clone: Other DNA sequences in the same sample also yield this CDR3. J is TRBJ2-7 and V is TRBV28; 7 nucleotides agree with TRBD2. Per germline, CDR1 MDHEN and CDR2 SYDVKM. Trimming cost V 2 bases and J 5 bases; bases outside gene matches: 0. The CDR3 contains 12 residues. The CDR3 spells CASSLAGDEQYF. The CDR3 DNA sequence: TGTGCCAGCAGTTTAGCGGGGGACGAGCAGTACTTC.

This rearrangement joins TRBV28 to TRBJ1-6, with 7 bases identical to TRBD1. The CDR3 runs to 16 residues. V was pared by 0 bases and J by 6 bases, with 5 bases of the junction left unmatched. From germline, CDR1 is MDHEN and CDR2 SYDVKM. In nucleotides, the CDR3 is TGTGCCAGCAGTTTATGGGAGGGGGCTTTTAATTCACCCCTCCACTTT. This translates into CASSLWEGAFNSPLHF.

The CDR3 DNA reads as TGTGCCACCAGCAGAGATCAGCTGGAGAACACTGAAGCTTTCTTT. The encoded protein is CATSRDQLENTEAFF. V and J are TRBV15 and TRBJ1-1; no clear D gene. V was pared by 0 bases and J by 1 base, with 9 bases between. Germline loops: CDR1 LNHNV, CDR2 YYDKDF (reference sequence). The CDR3 is 15 residues long.

The chain has TRBV11-2 and TRBJ2-1; perhaps TRBD2 as D (5 bases). The CDR3 extends over 15 amino acids. Per the germline V gene, CDR1 is SGHAT and CDR2 is FQNNGV. Trimming left V 2 bases short and J 5 bases short, with 13 bases between. CDR3 sequence reads: CASSLWVTRNNEQFF. The DNA for the CDR3 is TGTGCCAGCAGCTTATGGGTTACTAGAAACAATGAGCAGTTCTTC.

The chain couples TRBV7-2 to TRBJ2-7, with a possible D match to TRBD2 (5 bases). This CDR3 comprises 14 residues. Trimming left V 0 bases short and J 4 bases short, with 10 bases between. CDR1 SGHTA and CDR2 FQGNSA come from the germline V gene. CDR3 coding DNA: TGTGCCAGCAGCTTAGCCTCTAGCAAGTACGAGCAGTACTTC. The encoded protein is CASSLASSKYEQYF.

The chain couples TRBV5-1 to TRBJ1-6; 8 nucleotides agree with TRBD1. Germline CDR1 reads SGHRS; CDR2 reads YFSETQ. CDR3 length: 12 amino acids. The trim removed 5 bases at V and 8 bases at J, leaving 0 bases unmatched. As DNA, the CDR3 is TGCGCCAGCAGGACAGGGGATTCACCCCTCCACTTT. It yields the protein CASRTGDSPLHF.

The chain uses TRBV7-9 and TRBJ2-1; D remains unclear. CDR3 length equals 15 residues. CDR1 is SEHNR, CDR2 FQNEAQ, per germline (reference sequence). V lost 4 bases and J 2 bases, leaving 12 bases between the germline ends. CDR3 in amino acids: CASSSPGRTYNEQFF. CDR3 in DNA: TGTGCCAGCAGCTCTCCCGGTCGAACCTACAATGAGCAGTTCTTC.

This chain connects TRBV6-5 to TRBJ2-7; 8 bases match TRBD2. This CDR3 contains 13 residues. Germline V lookup: CDR1 MNHEY, CDR2 SVGAGI. V was clipped by 6 bases and J by 5 bases; unmatched bases: 6. The CDR3 nucleotides are TGTGCCAGCAGGGGCGCGGGGGGCAACGAGCAGTACTTC. Translation: CASRGAGGNEQYF.

In its sample, this clone was seen once. V gene TRBV6-1 combines with J gene TRBJ2-1, with TRBD2 as a possible D gene (6 bases). Germline assignment: CDR1 MNHNS and CDR2 SASEGT. The CDR3 contains 15 residues. The V gene lost 4 bases and the J gene lost 4 bases, with 14 bases spanning the gap. The chain's CDR3 is CASSATDYLYNEQFF. The CDR3 coding sequence is TGTGCCAGCAGTGCAACGGACTACCTTTACAATGAGCAGTTCTTC.

J is TRBJ2-5 and V is TRBV13, with D unclear. Germline-derived CDR1 and CDR2 are PRHDT and FYEKMQ (reference sequence). The CDR3 extends over 16 amino acids. Trimming left V 0 bases short and J 1 base short, with 12 bases between. The CDR3 DNA reads TGTGCCAGCAGCTTAGGCCGGCAGGTGACCCAAGAGACCCAGTACTTC. Translation gives CASSLGRQVTQETQYF.